This T cell receptor (beta chain) was identified in a study of blood T cell repertoires in COVID-19. Per the original data handling: It was from reference gene primer amplification that nucleated cell counts were estimated. Clones were read by immunoSEQ multiplex PCR, and TCRdb kept only the in-frame ones, dropping some. V, J and clone size were drawn from that table, and D and trimming were deduced from the DNA. Found here are hundreds of thousands of clones, roughly 90% of them singletons; the top ten hold about an eighth. This CDR3 comprises 15 residues. Trimming took 3 bases from V and 2 from J; bases not matched to a gene: 3. Germline CDR1 is SGDLS and CDR2 is YYNGEE.

The rearrangement uses TRBV9 and TRBJ2-1, with TRBD2 identical over 9 bases. The sample consisted of peripheral blood. This clonotype was sampled from an older woman with acute or convalescent COVID-19. In nucleotides, the CDR3 is TGTGCCAGCAGCGCCGCGGGGGGGGCCTACAATGAGCAGTTCTTC. Translation: CASSAAGGAYNEQFF. The full variable domain, its missing parts supplied by reference TRBV9 and TRBJ2-1, is DSGVTQTPKHLITATGQRVTLRCSPRSGDLSVYWYQQSLDQGLQFLIQYYNGEERAKGNILERFSAQQFPDLHSELNLSSLELGDSALYFCASSAAGGAYNEQFFGPGTRLTVL.